This T cell receptor (beta chain) was found in a study of blood T cell repertoires in COVID-19. Study summary: Collection of acute and convalescent COVID-19 samples took place in the United States, Italy and Spain. T cells, B-cell-depleted T cells, or PBMCs provided the cDNA or gDNA that served as material.

This clone was counted once. J lost 7 bases, V lost 3 bases, and 13 bases had no gene match. Per the germline V gene, CDR1 is LGHNA and CDR2 is YNFKEQ. The CDR3 has 18 residues. Original data processing: Reference gene primers were amplified, and this amplification served to estimate nucleated cell counts. The assay was immunoSEQ multiplex PCR, and TCRdb's table has in-frame clones only and misses some. V and J calls and clone size follow that table, whereas D and trimming were derived from the DNA. This sample has about 160,000 clones, with roughly 80% found just once. The source material was peripheral blood. This chain links TRBV4-2 with TRBJ2-1; 12 bases are a match to TRBD2. The sequence was collected from a woman of 80 years or more with acute or convalescent COVID-19. CDR3 sequence reads: CASSQGSLAGGPGNEQFF. CDR3 sequence (DNA): TGTGCCAGCAGCCAGGGATCCCTAGCGGGGGGGCCCGGGAATGAGCAGTTCTTC.